What follows describes a single TCR beta chain. Repertoires were generated with immunoSEQ multiplex PCR, while TCRdb's copy carries only in-frame clones and drops some. In the table there are some 200,000 clones, about 88% of which are singletons. This entry comes from a study of blood T cell repertoires in COVID-19. Across the whole study: Samples of COVID-19 (acute and convalescent) were obtained from the United States, Italy and Spain. The analysed material was cDNA or gDNA that came from T cells, B-cell-depleted T cells, or PBMCs.

Germline values: CDR1 SGHRS, CDR2 YFSETQ. CDR3 length: 15 amino acids. Trimming pared 0 bases from V and 3 bases from J, leaving 12 bases between. The J gene is TRBJ1-2, the V gene TRBV5-1, with D perhaps matching TRBD1 (5 bases). Sequencing used peripheral blood. This TCR was sampled from a woman aged 35 to 49 with acute or convalescent COVID-19. CDR3 coding DNA: TGCGCCAGCAGCTTGGGAAGGGGTTCAGACTATGGCTACACCTTC. This sequence encodes CASSLGRGSDYGYTF.